These 3 T cell receptor beta chains were sequenced from one sample in a study of T cells in localized non-small cell lung cancer (dated by TCRdb to 2018 to 2020). Library preparation employed the immunoSEQ multiplex PCR assay. TCRdb retrieved this table from immuneACCESS and kept in-frame rearrangements only. Not all clones are present; in checked studies, unresolved V genes account for under half, and no reason is known for the remainder. The sample table contains tens of thousands of clones; only one count was recorded for about four fifths of them. The ten biggest clones cover about a sixth of the sample. Sequenced here: peripheral blood mononuclear cells, sampled before any cancer treatment. All receptors come from a man aged 40 to 70 with stage III lung adenocarcinoma.

The CDR3 region is CASSEDGFSGGYYNEQFF. DNA for the CDR3: TGTGCCAGCAGTGAAGATGGATTTAGCGGGGGGTACTACAATGAGCAGTTCTTC. This sequence joins TRBV6-1 and TRBJ2-1; 10 nucleotides align to TRBD2. This CDR3 region has 18 residues. The germline V gene has CDR1 MNHNS and CDR2 SASEGT. The ends lost 1 base at V and 3 bases at J; junction bases unmatched: 9.

This chain connects TRBV5-1 to TRBJ2-1; 11 nucleotides match TRBD2. The V segment lost 1 base and the J segment 0 bases; nucleotides outside the gene matches: 6. The CDR3 extends over 18 amino acids. Germline V gene data show CDR1 as SGHRS and CDR2 as YFSETQ. CDR3 amino acids: CASSLLAGGPSSYNEQFF. In DNA, the CDR3 is TGCGCCAGCAGCTTGCTAGCGGGGGGCCCCAGCTCCTACAATGAGCAGTTCTTC.

Judged by abundance, this clone is medium-sized (0.01 to 0.1%). V and J are TRBV2 and TRBJ2-5; D remains ambiguous. The CDR3 has 10 amino acids. Trimming left V 1 base short and J 6 bases short, with 0 bases between. Germline V gives CDR1 SNHLY, CDR2 FYNNEI. CDR3 region: CASSEETQYF. The CDR3 coding sequence is TGTGCCAGCAGTGAAGAGACCCAGTACTTC.